The 17 T cell receptor beta chains in this list originate from one sample, sequenced in a study of identical twins. TCRdb re-derived calls from the 5' RACE reads in MiXCR, one entry per CDR3 protein. The data show 300,000 to 350,000 distinct CDR3 sequences, with about 12% seen just once and just over 7% held by the top ten. These data were also filed under a second study, of yellow fever vaccine responses in identical twins.

Sequenced sample: CD8+ T cells sorted from blood. These receptors all stem from a woman younger than 35 in good health.

V usage is TRBV12-3 or TRBV12-4 and J usage is TRBJ2-3, with D maybe TRBD1 (5 bases). The V end lost 7 bases, the J end lost 4 bases, and 9 bases lay between the germline ends. This CDR3 has 12 residues. CDR3 sequence: CASTTVPDTQYF. CDR3 nucleotide sequence: TGTGCCAGCACGACAGTACCAGATACGCAGTATTTT.

This clonotype was detected ten times or more. The chain uses TRBV12-3 or TRBV12-4 and TRBJ2-3; 7 nucleotides agree with TRBD2. This CDR3 has 14 residues. The junction had 6 bases not matched to a gene; V was cut back by 7 bases and J by 2 bases. The CDR3 reads CASTAGLLTDTQYF. In DNA, the CDR3 is TGTGCCAGCACCGCGGGACTACTCACAGATACGCAGTATTTT.

This clonotype was seen a few times. This rearrangement joins TRBV12-3 or TRBV12-4 to TRBJ2-7; D tentatively reads TRBD1 or TRBD2 (5 bases each). This CDR3 contains 13 residues. Trimming pared 3 bases from V and 6 bases from J, leaving 12 bases between. In DNA form, the CDR3 reads TGTGCCAGCAGTTTCGTACCGAGGGGCGAGCAGTACTTC. This encodes CASSFVPRGEQYF.

This clonotype showed up just a few times. This chain joins TRBV4-1 and TRBJ2-3, with D tentatively TRBD1 (5 bases). With 2 bases removed from V and 4 bases from J, the gap between germline ends came to 13 bases. Germline V lookup: CDR1 MGHRA, CDR2 YSYEKL. This CDR3 has 15 amino acids. CDR3 region: CASSQFGRVADTQYF. The CDR3 nucleotides are TGCGCCAGCAGCCAATTCGGCAGGGTCGCAGATACGCAGTATTTT.

This clonotype was seen only a few times. The CDR3 loop is CSARATGGSGTGELFF. CDR3 sequence (DNA): TGCAGTGCTAGAGCCACAGGGGGGTCAGGCACCGGGGAGCTGTTTTTT. The rearrangement uses TRBV20-1 and TRBJ2-2, with 8 bases lining up with TRBD1. Per the germline V gene, CDR1 is DFQATT and CDR2 is SNEGSKA (reference sequence). V lost 1 base to trimming and J lost 4 bases; unmatched junction nucleotides: 8. CDR3 length: 16 amino acids.

This clonotype has only a few counts. This sequence joins TRBV4-1 and TRBJ2-2; D unclear. Germline values: CDR1 MGHRA, CDR2 YSYEKL. V was trimmed by 7 bases and J by 5 bases, leaving 11 bases between them. The CDR3 is 13 residues long. CDR3 sequence (DNA): TGCGCCAGCACCCCGTCACAAACCGGGGAGCTGTTTTTT. Encoded protein: CASTPSQTGELFF.

This clonotype was detected a few times. V gene TRBV7-8 combines with J gene TRBJ2-1; TRBD1 matches 8 bases. V shed 5 bases, J shed 2 bases, and the junction held 5 bases outside the gene matches. The CDR3 is 15 amino acids. Germline CDR1 reads SGHVS; CDR2 reads FQNEAQ. CDR3: CASSIPGGPYNEQFF. In nucleotides, the CDR3 is TGTGCCAGCAGCATTCCAGGGGGCCCCTACAATGAGCAGTTCTTC.

This clonotype was observed a few times. The chain uses TRBV10-2 and TRBJ2-6; D not certain. Trimming removed 6 bases from V and 1 base from J, with 7 bases in between. Germline V gene sequence: CDR1 WSHSY, CDR2 SAAADI. The CDR3 length is 14 residues. The CDR3 nucleotides read TGCGCCAGCAGGGCCGATTCTGGGGCCAACGTCCTGACTTTC. Translating it yields CASRADSGANVLTF.

This chain links TRBV20-1 with TRBJ2-7, with 8 bases that match TRBD2. V dropped 6 bases and J dropped 0; count of bases not matched to a gene: 10. Germline lookup yields CDR1 DFQATT and CDR2 SNEGSKA (reference sequence). The CDR3 is 15 residues long. CDR3: CSANLAGQSSYEQYF. CDR3 DNA: TGCAGTGCAAACCTAGCGGGTCAGAGCTCCTACGAGCAGTACTTC.

In this sample, this clonotype turned up a few times. The gene calls are TRBV5-8 and TRBJ2-2; D perhaps matches TRBD1 (10 bases). Germline V CDR1 and CDR2: SGHTS, YDEGEE. The CDR3 extends over 23 amino acids. V gave up 5 bases and J gave up 4 bases, with 39 bases separating them. In nucleotides, the CDR3 is TGTGCCAGCAGGACTTCATTCCGGGACAGGGGTGGTAGCGGGAGCTTAAGCACCGGGGAGCTGTTTTTT. This codes for CASRTSFRDRGGSGSLSTGELFF.

The gene calls are TRBV27 and TRBJ2-5; 12 bases map to TRBD2. V shed 6 bases and J 3 bases; nucleotides not matched to a gene: 8. The length of the CDR3 is 16 residues. Per germline, CDR1 MNHEY and CDR2 SMNVEV (reference sequence). DNA of the CDR3: TGTGCCAGCAGCAGGACTAGCGGGGTGTTAAAAGAGACCCAGTACTTC. It translates to CASSRTSGVLKETQYF.

This clonotype has just a few counts. CDR3 sequence: CASSRLLVISASSYNEQFF. CDR3 DNA: TGTGCCAGCAGCCGGCTTCTTGTGATTAGCGCCAGCTCCTACAATGAGCAGTTCTTC. This chain uses TRBV28 with TRBJ2-1; D may be TRBD2 (5 bases). There are 19 residues in the CDR3. V was trimmed by 6 bases and J by 0 bases, leaving 24 bases between them. Germline V gene sequence: CDR1 MDHEN, CDR2 SYDVKM. Variable domain in full (rest from reference TRBV28 and TRBJ2-1): DVKVTQSSRYLVKRTGEKVFLECVQDMDHENMFWYRQDPGLGLRLIYFSYDVKMKEKGDIPEGYSVSREKKERFSLILESASTNQTSMYLCASSRLLVISASSYNEQFFGPGTRLTVL.

This clonotype was detected a few times. The chain employs TRBV27 and TRBJ1-2; D ambiguous. The CDR3 length is 12 residues. Germline CDR1 MNHEY, CDR2 SMNVEV (reference sequence). Trimming cost V 5 bases and J 6 bases, with 10 bases left between them. The CDR3 bases are TGTGCCAGCAGTAACGTGAATGATGGCTACACCTTC. It yields the protein CASSNVNDGYTF.

The rearrangement joins TRBV23-1 to TRBJ2-7; no firm D call. TRBV23-1 is an open reading frame whose function is uncertain. This CDR3 region has 12 residues. V gave up 3 bases and J gave up 2 bases, with 5 bases separating them. The CDR3 DNA reads TGCGCCAGCAGTCACCTGACCTACGAGCAGTACTTC. Its translation: CASSHLTYEQYF.

A few counts support this clonotype. The chain carries TRBV4-1 and TRBJ2-1; TRBD2 aligns across 7 bases. In germline, CDR1 is MGHRA, CDR2 YSYEKL. V lost 0 bases and J lost 9; bases outside the gene matches: 11. This CDR3 contains 16 residues. The CDR3 spells CASSQDLGLGLSEQFF. The CDR3 nucleotides read TGCGCCAGCAGCCAAGATCTAGGACTAGGTTTATCTGAGCAGTTCTTC.

This clonotype showed up just a few times. The chain joins TRBV5-1 to TRBJ2-5, with 10 nucleotides matching TRBD1. After removal of 5 bases from V and 3 bases from J, the junction contained 4 bases not matched to a gene. Germline V lookup: CDR1 SGHRS, CDR2 YFSETQ. CDR3 length: 14 residues. The CDR3 loop reads CASRSTGGEETQYF. The CDR3 DNA sequence: TGCGCCAGCAGATCGACAGGGGGCGAAGAGACCCAGTACTTC.

This chain connects TRBV12-3 or TRBV12-4 to TRBJ2-7; the D gene is possibly TRBD1 (5 bases). Trimming took 2 bases from V and 4 from J, leaving 15 bases between them. The CDR3 runs 15 residues. The CDR3, as DNA: TGTGCCAGCAGTTTATCCCAGGGAACCGGATACGAGCAGTACTTC. The encoded protein is CASSLSQGTGYEQYF.